A selection of T cell receptor beta chains follows, all from one sample in a study of shared clonotypes between healthy human individuals. Profiled with immunoSEQ multiplex PCR; TCRdb holds only in-frame clones, not every one. This table holds millions of clones, about 93% found once. Sequencing input: naive CD8+ T cells from PBMCs. All receptors come from a young man in good health. Some clones in this sample may be carry-over from other donors' samples. CDR3s include the opening cysteine and the closing phenylalanine or tryptophan. For some rows the clone size is stated as once, few or many, or as a class when expanded; others skip it.

TRBJ2-4 - TRBV5-6 CASSSNENIQYF
TRBJ1-1 few TRBV28 CASNEGTEAFF
TRBJ1-1 - TRBV27 CASSPYPTGIGAFF
TRBJ2-4 - TRBV4-2 CASSLLQGTKNIQYF
TRBJ1-5 - TRBV19 CASSISWGNQPQHF
TRBJ2-7 once TRBV28 CASSALWGQHEQYF
TRBJ2-7 - TRBV5-4 CASSSGLFPEQYF
- - TRBV11-2 CASSLYRGGYEQYF
TRBJ1-2 - TRBV27 CASSPQGAAYGYTF
TRBJ2-5 - TRBV4-2 CASSQVDGEGPETQYF
TRBJ2-3 - TRBV7-9 CASSGDIRTDTQYF
TRBJ1-3 few TRBV11-2 CASSLGNTIYF
TRBJ2-5 - TRBV19 CASSTYGSGETQYF
TRBJ2-2 - TRBV28 CASSPVREPNTGELFF
TRBJ2-7 - TRBV10-3 CAISDPGQGAYEQYF
TRBJ2-4 - TRBV30 CAWSGVSKNIQYF
TRBJ1-1 few TRBV7-8 CASSLVFLENTEAFF
TRBJ1-2 - TRBV28 CASSLSRPSRGGGYTF
TRBJ2-7 - TRBV7-3 CASSLIAGGGYEQYF
TRBJ1-4 - TRBV4-3 CASSQDRWDRGEKLFF
TRBJ1-2 - TRBV11-2 CASSTASPLDRFYGYTF
TRBJ1-1 - TRBV14 CASSLYSRNTEAFF
TRBJ2-6 - TRBV7-2 CASSLAISGANVLTF
TRBJ1-2 - TRBV9 CASRPRRRTEDYGYTF
TRBJ1-1 - TRBV5-1 CASSSPRIGAGEAFF
TRBJ2-5 - TRBV10-2 CASSETETWETQYF
TRBJ2-1 - TRBV28 CASSLSSGGVSYNEQFF
TRBJ2-2 - TRBV9 CASSTQLAGGAGELFF
TRBJ1-6 - TRBV25-1 CASRGQGTMGSPLHF
TRBJ2-7 - TRBV4-1 CASSQVMREGLSHEQYF
TRBJ2-3 - TRBV6-4 CASRWTSDSTDTQYF
TRBJ2-7 - TRBV11-2 CASSLGRTYEQYF
TRBJ2-5 - TRBV9 CASSVYPSGSSETQYF
TRBJ2-2 - TRBV6-1 CASRGWTGELFF
TRBJ2-5 - TRBV28 CASQGVDWETQYF
TRBJ1-1 few TRBV6-5 CASSRSGSMNTEAFF
TRBJ2-7 - TRBV13 CASASGVSYEQYF
TRBJ2-7 - TRBV28 CASSPILSSYEQYF
TRBJ2-1 - TRBV5-1 CASSLTIQGKPYNEQFF
TRBJ2-4 - TRBV25-1 CASSDVGEAKNIQYF
TRBJ2-7 - TRBV2 CASMRQGKGEQYF